This is a list of T cell receptor beta chains from one sample in a study of response to subunit inactivated influenza vaccine. TCRdb ran MiXCR on the RT-PCR reads and lists one entry per CDR3 protein. This sample has hundreds of thousands of distinct CDR3 sequences, with approximately 7.7% found just once. Specimen: PBMCs from blood, collected around 25 months after vaccination. All receptors derive from a man between 50 and 69 years old who received an inactivated influenza vaccine. Both conserved end residues are part of each CDR3. The D gene is left open where the match is weak. For some rows the clone size is stated as once, few or many, or as a class when expanded; others skip it.

D,J,length,size,V,CDR3,DNA
TRBD1,TRBJ1-1,14,few,TRBV7-2,CASSSGQRLTEAFF,TGTGCCAGCAGCTCGGGACAGCGCCTCACTGAAGCTTTCTTT
NA,TRBJ2-7,15,few,TRBV10-3,CAISDVTFSSYEQYF,TGTGCCATCAGTGATGTCACATTTAGCTCCTACGAGCAGTACTTC
NA,TRBJ1-2,15,many,TRBV20-1,CSARSRGDSNYGYTF,TGCAGTGCTAGGAGTAGGGGGGACTCTAACTATGGCTACACCTTC
TRBD2,TRBJ2-1,14,many,TRBV3-1,CASKVGSGGNEQFF,TGTGCCAGCAAAGTTGGTAGCGGGGGGAATGAGCAGTTCTTC
NA,TRBJ1-1,13,many,TRBV5-1,CASSSPGNTEAFF,TGCGCCAGCAGTTCCCCTGGGAACACTGAAGCTTTCTTT
TRBD1,TRBJ1-2,15,NA,TRBV7-2,CASSPPGQGFGGYTF,TGTGCCAGCAGCCCCCCGGGACAGGGGTTCGGTGGCTACACCTTC
NA,TRBJ2-3,13,few,TRBV18,CASSPGAADTQYF,TGTGCCAGCTCACCAGGGGCAGCAGATACGCAGTATTTT
TRBD1,TRBJ1-2,18,NA,TRBV12-3/TRBV12-4,CASSPSLGTGVRNYGYTF,TGTGCCAGCAGTCCTTCCCTTGGGACAGGGGTCAGGAACTATGGCTACACCTTC
NA,TRBJ2-2,14,NA,TRBV7-2,CASSLQVNTGELFF,TGTGCCAGCAGCTTACAAGTGAACACCGGGGAGCTGTTTTTT
TRBD2,TRBJ2-1,15,many,TRBV7-8,CASSLVGTRDNEQFF,TGTGCCAGCAGCTTAGTCGGGACTAGAGACAATGAGCAGTTCTTC
TRBD2,TRBJ2-1,14,few,TRBV6-1,CASTAGGPVNEQFF,TGTGCCAGCACAGCGGGGGGGCCTGTAAATGAGCAGTTCTTC
TRBD2,TRBJ2-7,15,NA,TRBV12-3/TRBV12-4,CASSTSSGPDYEQYF,TGTGCCAGCAGTACTTCTAGCGGTCCTGATTACGAGCAGTACTTC
NA,TRBJ2-3,15,few,TRBV4-2,CASSRGGGGTDTQYF,TGTGCCAGCAGCCGGGGGGGGGGCGGCACAGATACGCAGTATTTT
TRBD1,TRBJ2-5,15,many,TRBV20-1,CSASPRDRGQETQYF,TGCAGTGCTAGCCCCCGGGACAGGGGCCAAGAGACCCAGTACTTC
NA,TRBJ1-2,15,many,TRBV4-2,CASSLGEGRVYGYTF,TGTGCCAGCAGCCTGGGAGAGGGCAGGGTCTATGGCTACACCTTC
TRBD2,TRBJ2-7,16,many,TRBV6-1,CASRGLAGGPPYEQYF,TGTGCCAGCAGAGGACTAGCGGGAGGGCCCCCCTACGAGCAGTACTTC
NA,TRBJ2-5,13,many,TRBV11-2,CASSQGARETQYF,TGTGCCAGCAGCCAAGGGGCACGAGAGACCCAGTACTTC
NA,TRBJ1-2,14,NA,TRBV12-3/TRBV12-4,CASSFGGGSGGYTF,TGTGCCAGCAGTTTCGGGGGGGGGTCAGGTGGCTACACCTTC
TRBD1,TRBJ2-1,16,few,TRBV4-2,CASSQSSGQGFGEQFF,TGTGCCAGCAGCCAATCGTCGGGACAGGGGTTCGGTGAGCAGTTCTTC
NA,TRBJ2-5,13,NA,TRBV20-1,CSATRTAKETQYF,TGCAGTGCTACTCGGACAGCGAAAGAGACCCAGTACTTC
NA,TRBJ2-4,13,few,TRBV7-2,CASSSGYKNIQYF,TGTGCCAGCAGTTCGGGGTACAAAAACATTCAGTACTTC
NA,TRBJ1-1,14,few,TRBV7-8,CASSLSSGSTEAFF,TGTGCCAGCAGCTTATCTTCAGGGTCCACTGAAGCTTTCTTT
NA,TRBJ2-7,14,many,TRBV7-9,CASSLEQGWNEQYF,TGTGCCAGCAGCTTAGAACAGGGTTGGAACGAGCAGTACTTC
NA,TRBJ2-1,18,few,TRBV5-5,CASSLAPGSSPSYNEQFF,TGTGCCAGCAGCTTGGCCCCGGGCAGTTCTCCGTCCTACAATGAGCAGTTCTTC
NA,TRBJ2-7,19,NA,TRBV27,CASSWGPGTQRQGAYEQYF,TGTGCCAGCAGTTGGGGACCTGGGACTCAAAGACAGGGCGCATACGAGCAGTACTTC
TRBD1,TRBJ2-7,17,many,TRBV13,CASSSTKWGQGAYEQYF,TGTGCCAGCAGCTCAACAAAGTGGGGACAGGGGGCTTACGAGCAGTACTTC
TRBD1,TRBJ2-5,14,few,TRBV19,CASSIGTGRETQYF,TGTGCCAGTAGTATTGGGACAGGGCGAGAGACCCAGTACTTC
NA,TRBJ1-4,14,few,TRBV18,CASSPPGYGEKLFF,TGTGCCAGCTCACCACCAGGGTACGGTGAAAAACTGTTTTTT
NA,TRBJ2-2,15,many,TRBV5-1,CASSLDRPNTGELFF,TGCGCCAGCAGCTTGGACAGGCCAAACACCGGGGAGCTGTTTTTT
NA,TRBJ2-1,13,NA,TRBV4-2,CASSQAIGTEQFF,TGTGCCAGCAGCCAAGCTATCGGGACAGAGCAGTTCTTC
TRBD2,TRBJ2-1,15,NA,TRBV5-1,CASSLASSGGGEQFF,TGCGCCAGCAGCTTGGCCTCTAGCGGGGGGGGAGAGCAGTTCTTC
TRBD1,TRBJ2-2,14,few,TRBV20-1,CSARGTGFSGELFF,TGCAGTGCTAGGGGGACAGGGTTTTCCGGGGAGCTGTTTTTT
NA,TRBJ2-1,14,NA,TRBV7-9,CASSLGLPVNEQFF,TGTGCCAGCAGCTTAGGGTTACCAGTTAATGAGCAGTTCTTC
TRBD1,TRBJ2-3,17,few,TRBV7-3,CASSLTGTGGILGTQYF,TGTGCCAGCAGCTTAACCGGGACAGGGGGCATACTAGGTACGCAGTATTTT
NA,TRBJ2-7,12,few,TRBV7-2,CASSLAAQGQYF,TGTGCCAGCAGCTTAGCTGCACAGGGGCAGTACTTC
TRBD1,TRBJ2-2,15,NA,TRBV12-3/TRBV12-4,CASSFGDRDTGELFF,TGTGCCAGCAGTTTTGGTGACAGGGACACCGGGGAGCTGTTTTTT
TRBD1,TRBJ2-1,17,few,TRBV4-3,CASSRKPPGQGGNEQFF,TGCGCCAGCAGCCGCAAGCCGCCGGGACAGGGAGGGAATGAGCAGTTCTTC
TRBD1,TRBJ1-3,14,few,TRBV9,CASSTTGAGNTIYF,TGTGCCAGCAGCACTACAGGGGCAGGAAACACCATATATTTT
NA,TRBJ2-5,11,NA,TRBV20-1,CSARHQETQYF,TGCAGTGCTAGACACCAAGAGACCCAGTACTTC
TRBD1,TRBJ2-4,16,NA,TRBV19,CASSDRGREGENIQYF,TGTGCCAGTAGTGACAGGGGCCGCGAAGGGGAAAACATTCAGTACTTC
NA,TRBJ2-2,15,NA,TRBV27,CASSHRPGATGELFF,TGTGCCAGCAGTCACAGGCCTGGAGCGACCGGGGAGCTGTTTTTT
TRBD1,TRBJ2-5,12,few,TRBV29-1,CSGGQGMETQYF,TGCAGCGGCGGACAGGGGATGGAGACCCAGTACTTC
TRBD2,TRBJ2-7,16,many,TRBV25-1,CASSEPGTSGGNEQYF,TGTGCCAGCAGTGAACCGGGGACTAGCGGGGGGAACGAGCAGTACTTC
TRBD2,TRBJ2-5,16,many,TRBV4-3,CASSQDGTSGRETQYF,TGCGCCAGCAGCCAAGATGGGACTAGCGGCCGGGAGACCCAGTACTTC
TRBD2,TRBJ2-3,17,NA,TRBV7-8,CASSWDAGTRSTDTQYF,TGTGCCAGCAGCTGGGACGCCGGGACTAGAAGCACAGATACGCAGTATTTT
NA,TRBJ2-5,15,many,TRBV20-1,CSARDNSREIETQYF,TGCAGTGCTAGAGACAATTCCAGGGAGATAGAGACCCAGTACTTC
TRBD1,TRBJ2-7,13,NA,TRBV20-1,CSASADRLYEQYF,TGCAGTGCTAGCGCGGACAGGTTGTACGAGCAGTACTTC
NA,TRBJ2-5,15,NA,TRBV4-3,CASSQDFRGPGTQYF,TGCGCCAGCAGCCAAGATTTCCGAGGGCCAGGGACCCAGTACTTC
TRBD1,TRBJ1-3,16,many,TRBV15,CATSRQDRSSGNTIYF,TGTGCCACCAGCAGACAGGACAGGAGCTCTGGAAACACCATATATTTT
NA,TRBJ1-6,14,NA,TRBV5-1,CASAPQGSNSPLHF,TGCGCCAGCGCCCCCCAGGGCTCTAATTCACCCCTCCACTTT
TRBD2,TRBJ2-3,15,many,TRBV6-4,CASSVDLAGSDTQYF,TGTGCCAGCAGTGTTGACCTAGCGGGATCAGATACGCAGTATTTT
NA,TRBJ2-7,14,few,TRBV28,CASMQWGSSYEQYF,TGTGCCAGCATGCAATGGGGGAGCTCCTACGAGCAGTACTTC
NA,TRBJ2-5,14,NA,TRBV5-5,CASSRGTAQETQYF,TGTGCCAGCAGCCGAGGGACGGCTCAAGAGACCCAGTACTTC
TRBD1,TRBJ2-3,16,NA,TRBV20-1,CSASSTGAASTDTQYF,TGCAGTGCTAGTTCTACAGGGGCGGCCAGCACAGATACGCAGTATTTT
NA,TRBJ1-2,13,few,TRBV20-1,CSARGGQTYGYTF,TGCAGTGCTAGAGGTGGGCAGACCTATGGCTACACCTTC
NA,TRBJ1-1,11,many,TRBV29-1,CSVEEVRGAFF,TGCAGCGTTGAAGAGGTACGCGGAGCTTTCTTT
TRBD2,TRBJ2-1,17,few,TRBV20-1,CSARGKLAGGGYNEQFF,TGCAGTGCTAGGGGTAAACTAGCGGGAGGGGGCTACAATGAGCAGTTCTTC
TRBD2,TRBJ2-1,13,many,TRBV14,CASSQDSGGTQFF,TGTGCCAGCAGCCAAGATTCCGGGGGGACCCAGTTCTTC
TRBD1,TRBJ2-7,15,NA,TRBV5-1,CASTTGGDPVNEQYF,TGCGCCAGTACTACAGGGGGCGACCCCGTTAACGAGCAGTACTTC